These 30 T cell receptor beta chains originate from one sample sequenced in a study of radiotherapy plus CTLA-4 blockade in lung cancer. The assay was immunoSEQ multiplex PCR, and TCRdb's table has in-frame clones only and misses some. The sample shows 35,000 to 45,000 clones, about 67% of them seen only once. Sequences were derived from peripheral blood, sampled from a patient treated with radiotherapy plus ipilimumab. Receptors originate from a human donor with non-small cell lung cancer who had a partial response to radiotherapy plus ipilimumab.

The rearrangement uses TRBV6-1 and TRBJ1-5, with D perhaps matching TRBD1 (5 bases). The CDR3 totals 12 residues. The germline V gene has CDR1 MNHNS and CDR2 SASEGT. Trimming removed 2 bases at V and 11 bases at J, with 10 bases between. CDR3 sequence: CASSERGRSQHF. In nucleotides, the CDR3 is TGTGCCAGCAGTGAAAGGGGCCGTTCCCAGCATTTT.

This sequence joins TRBV7-8 and TRBJ2-7; D might be TRBD2 (6 bases). The V gene lost 1 base and the J gene lost 5 bases, with 9 bases spanning the gap. Germline CDR1 and CDR2: SGHVS and FQNEAQ. The CDR3 runs to 13 residues. DNA for the CDR3: TGTGCCAGCAGCTTAGATGGGGGGAACGAGCAGTACTTC. Translating gives CASSLDGGNEQYF.

The chain recombines TRBV4-3 with TRBJ1-1, with D perhaps matching TRBD1 (5 bases). V gave up 0 bases and J gave up 4 bases, with 9 bases separating them. Germline V gene lookup returns CDR1 LGHNA and CDR2 YSLEER. The CDR3 is made up of 14 amino acids. This CDR3 reads CASSQEGGGTEAFF. For the CDR3, the DNA is TGCGCCAGCAGCCAAGAGGGCGGGGGCACTGAAGCTTTCTTT.

The CDR3 protein is CASSQSGPRTGNEQFF. For the CDR3, the DNA is TGTGCCAGCAGTCAATCCGGGCCCAGGACAGGTAATGAGCAGTTCTTC. The rearrangement uses TRBV6-6 and TRBJ2-1, with TRBD1 matching 7 bases. This CDR3 has 16 residues. V shed 5 bases, J shed 7 bases, and the junction held 14 bases outside the gene matches. The V gene's germline CDR1 is MNHNY and CDR2 SVGAGI (reference sequence).

The chain combines TRBV30 with TRBJ1-2, with 10 bases aligning to TRBD1. Trimming removed 7 bases from V and 5 bases from J; junction bases left unmatched: 7. This CDR3 has 13 residues. Germline assignment: CDR1 GTSNPN and CDR2 SVGIG (reference sequence). The CDR3 DNA is TGTGCCTCCGACAGGGGGCTCTCTTATGGCTACACCTTC. Translation gives CASDRGLSYGYTF.

This chain joins TRBV2 and TRBJ2-1; D may be TRBD1 (6 bases). Germline lookup yields CDR1 SNHLY and CDR2 FYNNEI. The length of the CDR3 is 13 residues. V lost 8 bases to trimming and J lost 5 bases, with 13 bases between them. In DNA form, the CDR3 reads TGTGCCAGCGCCCAGGGGTGGGACAATGAGCAGTTCTTC. The encoded protein is CASAQGWDNEQFF. The variable domain in full, with the rest retrieved from reference TRBV2 and TRBJ2-1, is EPEVTQTPSHQVTQMGQEVILRCVPISNHLYFYWYRQILGQKVEFLVSFYNNEISEKSEIFDDQFSVERPDGSNFTLKIRSTKLEDSAMYFCASAQGWDNEQFFGPGTRLTVL.

The chain has TRBV5-5 and TRBJ2-5, with D tentatively TRBD2 (5 bases). V lost 1 base and J 2 bases, leaving 15 bases between the germline ends. Germline CDR1 and CDR2: SGHKS and YYEKEE (reference sequence). The CDR3 has 16 amino acids. The CDR3 DNA reads TGTGCCAGCAGCTTGACCCCTCGGACGGGACAAGAGACCCAGTACTTC. The encoded protein is CASSLTPRTGQETQYF.

The V call is TRBV19, the J call TRBJ2-1, with 13 positions matching TRBD2. The CDR3 has 14 residues. Germline CDR1 reads LNHDA; CDR2 reads SQIVND (reference sequence). The trim removed 3 bases at V and 8 bases at J, leaving 1 base unmatched. The CDR3 region is CASSIGLAGDEQFF. In nucleotides, the CDR3 is TGTGCCAGTAGTATTGGACTAGCGGGAGATGAGCAGTTCTTC.

The chain couples TRBV11-3 to TRBJ1-5; D is possibly TRBD1 (6 bases). V lost 9 bases and J lost 9, with 24 bases in between. Germline CDR1 is SGHNT and CDR2 is YENEEA. There are 15 residues in the CDR3. CDR3 sequence reads: CARERLDGQPGPQHF. The CDR3, as DNA: TGTGCCAGGGAGAGGTTAGACGGACAGCCGGGGCCCCAGCATTTT.

V and J are TRBV11-3 and TRBJ2-1, with D possibly TRBD1 on 6 matching bases. CDR3 length equals 14 residues. V shed 4 bases and J shed 1 base, with 8 bases lying between them. Germline values: CDR1 SGHNT, CDR2 YENEEA. The CDR3, as DNA: TGTGCCAGCAGCTCCGGACAGTCCTACAATGAGCAGTTCTTC. This gives the protein CASSSGQSYNEQFF.

This clone was observed a handful of times. This chain links TRBV2 with TRBJ2-4; TRBD2 aligns across 9 bases. V was pared by 7 bases and J by 3 bases, with 7 bases of the junction left unmatched. CDR1 is SNHLY, CDR2 FYNNEI, per germline. The CDR3 is 15 amino acids. CDR3 loop: CASTERGAGKNIQYF. The CDR3 region has the DNA TGTGCCAGCACTGAGCGGGGGGCGGGCAAAAACATTCAGTACTTC.

The chain employs TRBV13 and TRBJ2-3; D ambiguous. The CDR3 is 17 amino acids. Germline V lookup: CDR1 PRHDT, CDR2 FYEKMQ (reference sequence). Between the trimmed V and J ends, which lost 0 bases and 0 bases, there was a span of 13 bases. CDR3 sequence reads: CASSLGAGFSSTDTQYF. DNA for the CDR3: TGTGCCAGCAGCTTAGGGGCAGGTTTTTCTAGCACAGATACGCAGTATTTT.

This chain connects TRBV7-9 to TRBJ2-2; D is unresolved. This CDR3 region has 15 residues. Deletions cut 1 base from V and 3 bases from J, with 9 bases between. Looked up from germline, CDR1 is SEHNR and CDR2 is FQNEAQ (reference sequence). DNA of the CDR3: TGTGCCAGCAGCTTAGACCTTCGGGACACCGGGGAGCTGTTTTTT. Its translation: CASSLDLRDTGELFF.

This chain connects TRBV2 to TRBJ2-5; 12 bases line up with TRBD1. The CDR3 totals 16 residues. Germline CDR1 SNHLY, CDR2 FYNNEI. J was trimmed by 5 bases and V by 1 base; bases with no gene match: 5. The CDR3 DNA reads as TGTGCCAGCAGTGAAGGGGGACAGGGGGCAGGGGAGACCCAGTACTTC. Translation gives CASSEGGQGAGETQYF.

The V gene is TRBV2, the J gene TRBJ1-4, with a tentative D call TRBD1 (5 bases). This CDR3 spans 14 amino acids. The V gene's germline CDR1 is SNHLY and CDR2 FYNNEI. The V end lost 6 bases, the J end lost 8 bases, and 16 bases lay between the germline ends. The CDR3 bases are TGTGCCAGCAGAGGGGCCCGCGGGGCCGAAAAACTGTTTTTT. Encoded protein: CASRGARGAEKLFF.

This clone was observed a few times. V usage is TRBV30 and J usage is TRBJ1-2, with D possibly being TRBD1 (6 bases). V was cut by 3 bases and J by 2 bases, with 16 bases left in between. The CDR3 is 15 residues long. The V gene's germline CDR1 is GTSNPN and CDR2 SVGIG (reference sequence). CDR3 protein: CAWSPPDRTNYGYTF. CDR3 DNA: TGTGCCTGGAGCCCCCCCGACAGGACGAACTATGGCTACACCTTC.

This rearrangement joins TRBV29-1 to TRBJ1-1; the match to TRBD1 covers 7 bases. V shed 7 bases and J 6 bases; nucleotides not matched to a gene: 8. Germline CDR1 SQVTM, CDR2 ANQGSEA. The CDR3 is 12 residues long. The CDR3 sequence is CSGTWTGAEAFF. DNA for the CDR3: TGCAGCGGGACCTGGACAGGAGCTGAAGCTTTCTTT.

This clone was found many times. The rearrangement joins TRBV10-3 to TRBJ2-7; 7 nucleotides agree with TRBD1. Germline V gives CDR1 ENHRY, CDR2 SYGVKD. This CDR3 has 17 residues. Losses at the gene ends were 4 bases for V and 5 bases for J; bases not matched to a gene: 17. CDR3 region: CAISGGIWSGGTHEQYF. The CDR3 DNA reads as TGTGCCATCAGTGGTGGTATCTGGTCAGGGGGTACCCACGAGCAGTACTTC.

V gene TRBV2 combines with J gene TRBJ2-4; 9 nucleotides align to TRBD2. CDR3 length equals 15 residues. The J segment lost 9 bases and the V segment lost 4 bases, leaving 10 bases of the junction unmatched. The germline CDR1 and CDR2 sequences are SNHLY and FYNNEI. CDR3 sequence reads: CASSAFGGGDGIQYF. CDR3 sequence (DNA): TGTGCCAGCAGTGCCTTTGGCGGGGGGGACGGCATTCAGTACTTC.

This clone occurred a few times. The chain employs TRBV18 and TRBJ1-1; D is perhaps TRBD1 (6 bases). V was shortened by 2 bases and J by 3 bases, with 13 bases between the two germline ends. In germline, CDR1 is KGHSH, CDR2 LQKENI. This CDR3 is 15 amino acids long. The CDR3 loop is CASSPDLGAHTEAFF. CDR3 sequence (DNA): TGTGCCAGCTCACCAGATCTGGGGGCACACACTGAAGCTTTCTTT.

The chain couples TRBV5-1 to TRBJ2-1, with TRBD1 identical over 9 bases. In germline, CDR1 is SGHRS, CDR2 YFSETQ. CDR3 size: 14 residues. The V gene end was trimmed by 0 bases and the J gene end by 8 bases; junction bases not matched to a gene: 3. In DNA, the CDR3 is TGCGCCAGCAGCTTGGTGGACAGGGGACATGAGCAGTTCTTC. Translated, it gives CASSLVDRGHEQFF.

The chain carries TRBV9 and TRBJ1-2; D gene ambiguous. Germline V gene lookup returns CDR1 SGDLS and CDR2 YYNGEE. The V end lost 4 bases, the J end lost 1 base, and 14 bases lay between the germline ends. This CDR3 is built from 15 residues. CDR3 sequence reads: CASSPTRSLNYGYTF. CDR3 DNA: TGTGCCAGCAGCCCCACAAGGAGTCTTAACTATGGCTACACCTTC.

The chain joins TRBV5-6 to TRBJ1-2; no firm D call. The germline V gene has CDR1 SGHDT and CDR2 YYEEEE. Deletions cut 0 bases from V and 5 bases from J, with 5 bases between. The CDR3 is 12 residues long. The CDR3 coding sequence is TGTGCCAGCAGCTTGGGGCCTTATGGCTACACCTTC. Translating gives CASSLGPYGYTF.

This clone was counted between two and nine times. This rearrangement joins TRBV7-9 to TRBJ1-3, with TRBD1 matching 8 bases. The germline V gene has CDR1 SEHNR and CDR2 FQNEAQ (reference sequence). The CDR3 has 16 amino acids. V lost 4 bases to trimming and J lost 4 bases; unmatched junction nucleotides: 9. This chain's CDR3 is CASSSFGQGGGNTIYF. The DNA of the CDR3 is TGTGCCAGCAGCTCTTTCGGACAGGGAGGCGGAAACACCATATATTTT.

The V call is TRBV6-1, the J call TRBJ2-7; D might be TRBD1 (5 bases). The CDR3 is 13 amino acids. V was pared by 8 bases and J by 3 bases, with 14 bases between. CDR1 is MNHNS and CDR2 is SASEGT in the germline V gene. CDR3 nucleotide sequence: TGTGCCAGCTACATAGTGGGGCTCTACGAGCAGTACTTC. It yields the protein CASYIVGLYEQYF.

This clone has just a few counts. The chain joins TRBV7-2 to TRBJ2-7, with D maybe TRBD2 (5 bases). The germline V and J ends were trimmed by 7 bases and 3 bases, with 16 bases remaining between them. The CDR3 loop spans 14 amino acids. CDR1 and CDR2 from the germline V gene are SGHTA and FQGNSA. The DNA of the CDR3 is TGTGCCAGCATCCCCGGACTCGGCAGCTACGAGCAGTACTTC. Translation gives CASIPGLGSYEQYF.

V gene TRBV7-3 combines with J gene TRBJ2-1; the match to TRBD1 covers 12 bases. The CDR3 length is 15 residues. CDR1 is SGHTA and CDR2 is FQGTGA in the germline V gene. Trimming at V came to 4 bases and at J to 8 bases, leaving 6 bases not matched to a gene. CDR3 DNA sequence: TGTGCCAGCAGCTCGACCGGGACAGGGGGCCATGAGCAGTTCTTC. This sequence encodes CASSSTGTGGHEQFF.

V and J are TRBV7-2 and TRBJ1-2; a possible D gene is TRBD1 (5 bases). CDR1 is SGHTA, CDR2 FQGNSA, per germline. The V gene lost 4 bases and the J gene lost 6 bases, with 15 bases spanning the gap. The CDR3 is 14 amino acids. CDR3 nucleotide sequence: TGTGCCAGCAGCTCCAGCGGGGGTCCTCATGGCTACACCTTC. This translates into CASSSSGGPHGYTF.

The chain employs TRBV18 and TRBJ2-3, with 9 bases fitting TRBD2. V dropped 4 bases and J dropped 4; count of bases not matched to a gene: 3. The CDR3 sequence is 14 residues long. Germline-derived CDR1 and CDR2 are KGHSH and LQKENI. CDR3 in amino acids: CASSRLAEADTQYF. CDR3 DNA: TGTGCCAGCTCACGACTAGCGGAGGCAGATACGCAGTATTTT.

CDR3 region: CASSLGTSVQYF. The CDR3 DNA reads TGTGCCAGCAGCTTAGGGACTAGCGTGCAGTACTTC. The chain uses TRBV5-6 and TRBJ2-7; 10 bases agree with TRBD2. This CDR3 contains 12 residues. V dropped 2 bases and J dropped 9; count of bases not matched to a gene: 2. Germline V lookup: CDR1 SGHDT, CDR2 YYEEEE.